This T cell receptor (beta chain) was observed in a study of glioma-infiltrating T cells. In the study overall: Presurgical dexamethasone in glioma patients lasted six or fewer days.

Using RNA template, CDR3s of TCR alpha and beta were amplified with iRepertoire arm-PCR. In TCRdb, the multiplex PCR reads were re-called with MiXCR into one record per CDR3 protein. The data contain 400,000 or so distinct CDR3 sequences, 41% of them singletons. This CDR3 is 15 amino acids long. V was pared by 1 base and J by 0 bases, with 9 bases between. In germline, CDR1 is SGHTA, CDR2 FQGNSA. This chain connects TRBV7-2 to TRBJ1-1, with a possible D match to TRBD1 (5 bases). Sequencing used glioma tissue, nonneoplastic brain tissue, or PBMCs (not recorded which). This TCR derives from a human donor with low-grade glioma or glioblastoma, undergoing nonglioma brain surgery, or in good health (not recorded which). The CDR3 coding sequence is TGTGCCAGCAGCTTAGGGGGGGTAATGAACACTGAAGCTTTCTTT. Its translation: CASSLGGVMNTEAFF.